The 18 T cell receptor beta chains below all came from one sample that was sequenced in a study of shared clonotypes between healthy human individuals. Assay: immunoSEQ multiplex PCR; the TCRdb copy retains only in-frame clones and omits some. The data contain roughly 1.4 million clones, 98% of them singletons. What was sequenced was naive CD4+ T cells sorted from blood. Documented subset: CD45RA+ positively selected. The receptors come from a man aged 25-45 years in good health.

The chain links TRBV7-6 to TRBJ2-7; 15 positions match TRBD2. The germline V gene has CDR1 SGHVS and CDR2 FNYEAQ. The CDR3 loop spans 18 amino acids. Trimming cost V 5 bases and J 1 base; bases outside gene matches: 9. This chain's CDR3 is CASSPGTSGRSVSYEQYF. CDR3 DNA: TGTGCCAGCAGCCCGGGGACTAGCGGGAGGTCGGTATCCTACGAGCAGTACTTC. Supplemented by reference TRBV7-6 and TRBJ2-7, the full variable domain reads GAGVSQSPRYKVTKRGQDVALRCDPISGHVSLYWYRQALGQGPEFLTYFNYEAQQDKSGLPNDRFSAERPEGSISTLTIQRTEQRDSAMYRCASSPGTSGRSVSYEQYFGPGTRLTVT.

This sequence joins TRBV18 and TRBJ2-7; tentatively, D is TRBD2 (6 bases). The CDR3 sequence is 13 residues long. Germline V gene data show CDR1 as KGHSH and CDR2 as LQKENI. The V end lost 3 bases, the J end lost 6 bases, and 12 bases lay between the germline ends. The CDR3 region has the DNA TGTGCCAGCTCACCGTCGGAGGGAGGCGAGCAGTACTTC. This codes for CASSPSEGGEQYF.

This chain joins TRBV9 and TRBJ1-2, with no clear D. V dropped 2 bases and J dropped 4 bases, with 15 bases sitting between them. Germline-derived CDR1 and CDR2 are SGDLS and YYNGEE. This CDR3 is built from 15 residues. CDR3 region: CASSVGWGSAYGYTF. CDR3 DNA sequence: TGTGCCAGCAGCGTCGGCTGGGGATCCGCCTATGGCTACACCTTC.

The V call is TRBV28, the J call TRBJ2-3; D is unresolved. The CDR3 consists of 13 residues. Germline CDR1 is MDHEN and CDR2 is SYDVKM. The V and J ends lost 6 bases and 5 bases respectively, with 12 bases between them. CDR3 region: CASSPVGRDTQYF. The CDR3 DNA is TGTGCCAGCAGCCCCGTCGGAAGAGATACGCAGTATTTT.

This clone came up a few times. This sample includes further DNA sequences coding for the same CDR3. The chain recombines TRBV5-1 with TRBJ1-5, with D uncertain. Germline V gene sequence: CDR1 SGHRS, CDR2 YFSETQ. Trimming stripped 0 bases from V and 2 bases from J, with 3 bases between. CDR3 length: 13 residues. The CDR3 protein is CASSLAGNQPQHF. In DNA form, the CDR3 reads TGCGCCAGCAGCTTGGCGGGCAATCAGCCCCAGCATTTT.

This sequence joins TRBV28 and TRBJ2-3, with a possible D match to TRBD2 (5 bases). CDR3 size: 14 residues. V lost 7 bases and J lost 1, with 12 bases in between. Germline assignment: CDR1 MDHEN and CDR2 SYDVKM. CDR3 bases: TGTGCCAGCATCGAGGCGAGGGGCACAGATACGCAGTATTTT. Translation: CASIEARGTDTQYF.

J is TRBJ2-7 and V is TRBV29-1; D possibly corresponds to TRBD2 (5 bases). CDR1 and CDR2 (germline): SQVTM, ANQGSEA. V lost 4 bases and J 2 bases, leaving 9 bases between the germline ends. The CDR3 consists of 12 residues. CDR3: CSVVGETYEQYF. CDR3 bases: TGCAGCGTTGTTGGGGAGACCTACGAGCAGTACTTC.

The sample holds a few counts of this clone. This chain connects TRBV9 to TRBJ2-2; D is perhaps TRBD2 (5 bases). This CDR3 is built from 17 residues. Germline CDR1 and CDR2: SGDLS and YYNGEE. Deletions cut 1 base from V and 0 bases from J, with 13 bases between. CDR3 nucleotides: TGTGCCAGCAGCGTACTCTCGGGAATATCGAACACCGGGGAGCTGTTTTTT. Translating it yields CASSVLSGISNTGELFF.

This sequence joins TRBV11-2 and TRBJ2-6, with TRBD1 identical over 7 bases. The CDR3 totals 16 residues. The V gene's germline CDR1 is SGHAT and CDR2 FQNNGV. V was clipped by 5 bases and J by 4 bases; unmatched bases: 8. CDR3 coding DNA: TGTGCCAGCAGCCATACAGGGGACCCCGGGGCCAACGTCCTGACTTTC. Residues: CASSHTGDPGANVLTF.

The chain employs TRBV29-1 and TRBJ1-2; the D is unclear. CDR1 SQVTM and CDR2 ANQGSEA come from the germline V gene. The CDR3 is 13 amino acids. Trimming took 0 bases from V and 4 from J, leaving 9 bases between them. CDR3 DNA: TGCAGCGTTGAAGATCCGATCAGCTATGGCTACACCTTC. This translates into CSVEDPISYGYTF. Combining the CDR3 with reference TRBV29-1 and TRBJ1-2 gives the whole variable domain SAVISQKPSRDICQRGTSLTIQCQVDSQVTMMFWYRQQPGQSLTLIATANQGSEATYESGFVIDKFPISRPNLTFSTLTVSNMSPEDSSIYLCSVEDPISYGYTFGSGTRLTVV.

Only one count was recorded for this clone. The V and J genes are TRBV11-3 and TRBJ2-7; D possibly matches TRBD1 or TRBD2 (5 bases each). CDR1 is SGHNT, CDR2 YENEEA, per germline. Deletions cut 1 base from V and 0 bases from J, with 16 bases between. The CDR3 consists of 17 residues. CDR3 sequence reads: CASSLGPPRGSSYEQYF. CDR3 DNA: TGTGCCAGCAGCTTAGGGCCGCCGAGGGGCAGCTCCTACGAGCAGTACTTC.

The rearrangement joins TRBV7-2 to TRBJ1-5; D ambiguous. The CDR3 has 13 amino acids. CDR1 and CDR2 from the germline V gene are SGHTA and FQGNSA. Trimming pared 5 bases from V and 7 bases from J, leaving 12 bases between. This CDR3 reads CASSGPGSQPQHF. The CDR3 DNA reads TGTGCCAGCAGCGGTCCGGGGAGCCAGCCCCAGCATTTT.

This sequence joins TRBV4-1 and TRBJ2-5; 8 positions match TRBD1. The germline gives CDR1 MGHRA, CDR2 YSYEKL. J was trimmed by 5 bases and V by 0 bases; bases with no gene match: 2. The CDR3 is 14 amino acids. CDR3 sequence reads: CASSQENRGETQYF. In DNA form, the CDR3 reads TGCGCCAGCAGCCAAGAGAACAGGGGGGAGACCCAGTACTTC.

On this clone: Other nucleotide sequences in the sample specify the same CDR3. The CDR3 spells CSVGTGMNTEAFF. The CDR3 nucleotides are TGCAGCGTGGGGACAGGCATGAACACTGAAGCTTTCTTT. The V call is TRBV29-1, the J call TRBJ1-1, with TRBD1 matching 8 bases. The germline V gene encodes CDR1 SQVTM and CDR2 ANQGSEA. This CDR3 is built from 13 residues. Trimming took 6 bases from V and 0 from J; bases not matched to a gene: 3.

This clone was seen just once. V gene TRBV6-4 combines with J gene TRBJ1-1, with D possibly matching TRBD1 (5 bases). Germline CDR1 and CDR2: MRHNA and SNTAGT. V lost 6 bases and J 7 bases, leaving 12 bases between the germline ends. The CDR3 is made up of 12 amino acids. CDR3 in amino acids: CASRLSGYEAFF. The CDR3 region has the DNA TGTGCCAGCAGGCTCTCAGGGTATGAAGCTTTCTTT.

The chain combines TRBV28 with TRBJ2-1; D is uncertain. The CDR3 extends over 13 amino acids. V was shortened by 3 bases and J by 9 bases, with 12 bases between the two germline ends. The germline CDR1 and CDR2 sequences are MDHEN and SYDVKM. The CDR3 DNA follows: TGTGCCAGCAGTTTCCCGTCCCGCGGTGAGCAGTTCTTC. Amino acid sequence: CASSFPSRGEQFF. Full variable domain (remainder filled in from reference TRBV28 and TRBJ2-1): DVKVTQSSRYLVKRTGEKVFLECVQDMDHENMFWYRQDPGLGLRLIYFSYDVKMKEKGDIPEGYSVSREKKERFSLILESASTNQTSMYLCASSFPSRGEQFFGPGTRLTVL.

The chain joins TRBV10-1 to TRBJ2-3; the D gene could be TRBD1 or TRBD2 (5 bases each). In germline, CDR1 is WNHNN, CDR2 SYGVQD (reference sequence). Trimming left V 2 bases short and J 4 bases short, with 10 bases between. CDR3 length: 14 amino acids. In nucleotides, the CDR3 is TGCGCCAGCAGTGAGCCAGGGAGTTCAGATACGCAGTATTTT. Amino acid sequence: CASSEPGSSDTQYF.

This chain's CDR3 is CASSLGGGMVAYEQYF. CDR3 in DNA: TGTGCCAGCAGTTTAGGAGGGGGTATGGTTGCCTACGAGCAGTACTTC. The chain joins TRBV27 to TRBJ2-7; either TRBD1 or TRBD2 may fit D (6 bases each). Per the germline V gene, CDR1 is MNHEY and CDR2 is SMNVEV (reference sequence). V lost 2 bases to trimming and J lost 2 bases, with 16 bases between them. This CDR3 spans 16 amino acids.